This T cell receptor beta chain stems from a study of blood T cells in healthy people across ages. This CDR3 contains 11 residues. Germline CDR1 and CDR2: SNHLY and FYNNEI. This clonotype appeared many times. A second about 6 to 12 cycle PCR used barcoded and J-beta primers. MiXCR was run by TCRdb on the 5' RACE reads, yielding one entry per CDR3 protein. The sample has hundreds of thousands of distinct CDR3 sequences, roughly 25% seen once. These data are also associated with another study on T cells of mothers and their children.

Sequenced input: blood. The sequence was collected from a boy younger than 18 in good health. This sequence joins TRBV2 and TRBJ2-5, with D possibly being TRBD2 (6 bases). The end of the DNA is better explained by TRBJ2-1, so the J call may be wrong. DNA for the CDR3: TGTGCCAGCACGCGGGATTGGGGGCAGTTCTTC. It specifies CASTRDWGQFF.